This T cell receptor (beta chain) appears in the sequencing data of a study of Ad26.COV2.S vaccination and SARS-CoV-2 variants. Study in general: A participant enrolled in the COV1001 Ad26.COV2.S trial arm provided the sample.

Assay used: immunoSEQ multiplex PCR; TCRdb lists only in-frame clones, some missing. The sample lists approximately 240,000 clones, around 87% occurring once. Study outcomes and limitations: The TCR breadth and depth analyses may have produced an underestimate of total T cell responses. Vaccine and placebo groups showed comparable non-spike TCR breadth.

The treatment: 15 to 20 received Ad26.COV2.S at low or high dose, single or two shots; a few received placebo; per-sample allocation not given. Each sample was drawn 63 days after the first injection (of vaccine or placebo). The V end lost 0 bases, the J end lost 7 bases, and 11 bases lay between the germline ends. This CDR3 spans 14 amino acids. Germline V gene sequence: CDR1 SEHNR, CDR2 FQNEAQ (reference sequence). Comment on this clone: What it binds is not known.

The input for sequencing was peripheral blood, taken in a trial of Ad26.COV2.S vaccine versus placebo. V gene TRBV7-9 combines with J gene TRBJ2-3; D uncertain. The sequence came from a person between 18 and 65 years old who received the Ad26.COV2.S COVID-19 vaccine or a placebo. DNA for the CDR3: TGTGCCAGCAGCTTAGCGCGAGCAAGTTATACGCAGTATTTT. Translating gives CASSLARASYTQYF. Variable domain in full (rest from reference TRBV7-9 and TRBJ2-3): DTGVSQNPRHKITKRGQNVTFRCDPISEHNRLYWYRQTLGQGPEFLTYFQNEAQLEKSRLLSDRFSAERPKGSFSTLEIQRTEQGDSAMYLCASSLARASYTQYFGPGTRLTVL.